This T cell receptor beta chain came from a study of beta chain features in type 1 diabetes. Regarding the study as a whole: Shorter TCRB CDR3s, moderately but significantly so, marked every one of the four CD4+ subsets in Type 1 diabetes patients.

The entirety of the isolated RNA underwent reverse transcription, so expressed TCRB transcripts were sequenced. The table came from immunoSEQ multiplex PCR; TCRdb's copy has only in-frame clones and leaves some out. The repertoire holds under 400,000 clones, around 13% seen once, with around 0.01% in the top ten. This clone was observed a handful of times. The antigen remains undetermined. Deletions cut 0 bases from V and 3 bases from J, with 13 bases between. This CDR3 has 16 amino acids. Germline V gene sequence: CDR1 LNHNV, CDR2 YYDKDF (reference sequence). The specimen sequenced was naive CD4+ T cells from blood. The receptor was derived from a woman aged 18-35 years with type 1 diabetes. The rearrangement uses TRBV15 and TRBJ2-3, with D possibly being TRBD1 (6 bases). DNA of the CDR3: TGTGCCACCAGCAGAGATTTGAGGGGGATAACAGATACGCAGTATTTT. Translating gives CATSRDLRGITDTQYF.